The clone carrying this T cell receptor (beta chain) was seen more than once but under ten times. Its antigen is currently unknown. CDR3 length equals 13 residues. The V end lost 7 bases, the J end lost 2 bases, and 13 bases lay between the germline ends. Germline V lookup: CDR1 SQVTM, CDR2 ANQGSEA. These data originate in a study of T cells after yellow fever vaccination. Study summary: SMART-Seq v4 Ultra Low Input prepared libraries from low-cell fractions. Study-wide findings and caveats: CD4 and CD8 compartments shared a small share of clonotypes, likely from convergent recombination. Post-booster samples contained most primary-vaccination clones (nearly 98% CD4, about 90% CD8).

TCRdb recomputed calls from the 5' RACE reads with MiXCR, one row per CDR3 protein. The sample holds 450,000 to 600,000 distinct CDR3 sequences, about 15% seen once. This sequence was found in a man in his late teens or twenties who received the YFV17D yellow fever vaccine. The gene calls are TRBV29-1 and TRBJ2-3; D might be TRBD1 or TRBD2, each matching 5 bases. Sequencing used PBMCs, obtained about 5 days after the first yellow fever vaccination. The CDR3 DNA is TGCAGCGCCCGGGCAGGGACCACAGATACGCAGTATTTT. Its protein is CSARAGTTDTQYF.